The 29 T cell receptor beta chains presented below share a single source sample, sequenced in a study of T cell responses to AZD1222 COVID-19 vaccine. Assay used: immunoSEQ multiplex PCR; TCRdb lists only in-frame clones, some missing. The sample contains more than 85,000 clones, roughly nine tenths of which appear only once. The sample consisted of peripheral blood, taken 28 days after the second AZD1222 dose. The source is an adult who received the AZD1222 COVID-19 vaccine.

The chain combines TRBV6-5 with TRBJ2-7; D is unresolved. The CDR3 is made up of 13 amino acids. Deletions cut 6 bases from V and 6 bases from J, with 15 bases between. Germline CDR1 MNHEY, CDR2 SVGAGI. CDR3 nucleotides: TGTGCCAGCAGCTCTCAGATCGGGCGCGAGCAGTACTTC. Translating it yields CASSSQIGREQYF.

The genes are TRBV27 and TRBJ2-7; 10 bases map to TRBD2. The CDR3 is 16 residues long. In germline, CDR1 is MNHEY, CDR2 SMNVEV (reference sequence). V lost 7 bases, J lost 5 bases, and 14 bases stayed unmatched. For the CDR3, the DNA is TGTGCCAGCACCCGTCCAGGGGGACTAGCGACCCACGAGCAGTACTTC. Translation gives CASTRPGGLATHEQYF.

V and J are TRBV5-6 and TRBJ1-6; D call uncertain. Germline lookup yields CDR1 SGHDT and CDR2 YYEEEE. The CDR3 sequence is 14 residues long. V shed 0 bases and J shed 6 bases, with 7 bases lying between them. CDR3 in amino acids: CASSLGRANSPLHF. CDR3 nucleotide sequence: TGTGCCAGCAGCTTGGGAAGGGCTAATTCACCCCTCCACTTT.

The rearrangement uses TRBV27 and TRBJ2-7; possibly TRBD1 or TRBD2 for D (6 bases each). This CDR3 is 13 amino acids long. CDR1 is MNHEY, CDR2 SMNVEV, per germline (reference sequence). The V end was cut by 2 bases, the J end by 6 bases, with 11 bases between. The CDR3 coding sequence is TGTGCCAGCAGTTTAACCAGGGGAGGCGAGCAGTACTTC. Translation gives CASSLTRGGEQYF.

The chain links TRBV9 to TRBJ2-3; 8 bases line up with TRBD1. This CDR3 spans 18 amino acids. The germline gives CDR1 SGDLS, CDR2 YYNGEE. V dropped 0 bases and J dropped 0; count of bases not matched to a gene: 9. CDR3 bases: TGTGCCAGCAGCGTAGGAGCTCAGGGGGCGTACAGCACAGATACGCAGTATTTT. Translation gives CASSVGAQGAYSTDTQYF.

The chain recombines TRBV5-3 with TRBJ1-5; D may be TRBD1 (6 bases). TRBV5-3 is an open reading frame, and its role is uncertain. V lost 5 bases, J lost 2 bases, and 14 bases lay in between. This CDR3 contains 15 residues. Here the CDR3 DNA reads TGTGCCAGAAGGGGGGCCGGGACTCGCAATCAGCCCCAGCATTTT. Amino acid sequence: CARRGAGTRNQPQHF.

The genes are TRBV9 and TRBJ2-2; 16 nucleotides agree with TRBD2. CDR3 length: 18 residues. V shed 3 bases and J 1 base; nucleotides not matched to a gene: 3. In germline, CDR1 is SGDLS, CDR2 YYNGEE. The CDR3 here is CASSGGLAGGQNTGELFF. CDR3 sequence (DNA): TGTGCCAGCAGCGGGGGACTAGCGGGAGGGCAGAACACCGGGGAGCTGTTTTTT.

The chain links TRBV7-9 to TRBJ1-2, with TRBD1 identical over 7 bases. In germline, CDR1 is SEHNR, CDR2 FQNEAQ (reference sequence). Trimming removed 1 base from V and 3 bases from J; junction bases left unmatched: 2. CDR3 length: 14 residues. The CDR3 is CASSLGDSYYGYTF. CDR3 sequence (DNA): TGTGCCAGCAGCTTAGGGGACAGTTACTATGGCTACACCTTC. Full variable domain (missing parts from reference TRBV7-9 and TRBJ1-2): DTGVSQNPRHKITKRGQNVTFRCDPISEHNRLYWYRQTLGQGPEFLTYFQNEAQLEKSRLLSDRFSAERPKGSFSTLEIQRTEQGDSAMYLCASSLGDSYYGYTFGSGTRLTVV.

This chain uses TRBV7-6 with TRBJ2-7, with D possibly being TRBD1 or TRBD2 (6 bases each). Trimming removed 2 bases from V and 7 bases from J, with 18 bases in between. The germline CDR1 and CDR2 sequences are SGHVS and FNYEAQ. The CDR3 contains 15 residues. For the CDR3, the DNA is TGTGCCAGCAGCTTATCCCCGAGGGGGGTGCTGGAGCAGTACTTC. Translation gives CASSLSPRGVLEQYF. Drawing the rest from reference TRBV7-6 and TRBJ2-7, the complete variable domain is GAGVSQSPRYKVTKRGQDVALRCDPISGHVSLYWYRQALGQGPEFLTYFNYEAQQDKSGLPNDRFSAERPEGSISTLTIQRTEQRDSAMYRCASSLSPRGVLEQYFGPGTRLTVT.

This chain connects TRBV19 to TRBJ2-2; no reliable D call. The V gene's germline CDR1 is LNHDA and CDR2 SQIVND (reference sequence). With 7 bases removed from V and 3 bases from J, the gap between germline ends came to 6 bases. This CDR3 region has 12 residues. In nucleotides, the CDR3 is TGTGCCAGTATAAGGGACACCGGGGAGCTGTTTTTT. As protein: CASIRDTGELFF.

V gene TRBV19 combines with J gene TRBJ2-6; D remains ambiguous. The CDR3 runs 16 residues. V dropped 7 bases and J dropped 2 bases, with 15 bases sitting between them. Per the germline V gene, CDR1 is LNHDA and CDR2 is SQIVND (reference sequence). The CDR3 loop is CASKGGSNTGANVLTF. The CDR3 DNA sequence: TGTGCCAGTAAGGGTGGCAGCAATACTGGGGCCAACGTCCTGACTTTC.

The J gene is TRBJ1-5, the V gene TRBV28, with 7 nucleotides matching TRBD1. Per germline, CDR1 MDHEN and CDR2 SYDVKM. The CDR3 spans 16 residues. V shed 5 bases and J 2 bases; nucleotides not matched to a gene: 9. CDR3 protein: CASSLKGARGNQPQHF. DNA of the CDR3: TGTGCCAGCAGTCTGAAGGGGGCGCGAGGCAATCAGCCCCAGCATTTT.

CDR3 loop: CAWNARGGTEAFF. CDR3 nucleotides: TGTGCCTGGAACGCTAGGGGGGGTACTGAAGCTTTCTTT. V usage is TRBV30 and J usage is TRBJ1-1; D is possibly TRBD1 (6 bases). Germline lookup yields CDR1 GTSNPN and CDR2 SVGIG (reference sequence). The CDR3 runs 13 residues. V lost 4 bases and J lost 5, with 14 bases in between. Looking up the rest from reference TRBV30 and TRBJ1-1 gives the full variable domain: SQTIHQWPATLVQPVGSPLSLECTVEGTSNPNLYWYRQAAGRGLQLLFYSVGIGQISSEVPQNLSASRPQDRQFILSSKKLLLSDSGFYLCAWNARGGTEAFFGQGTRLTVV.

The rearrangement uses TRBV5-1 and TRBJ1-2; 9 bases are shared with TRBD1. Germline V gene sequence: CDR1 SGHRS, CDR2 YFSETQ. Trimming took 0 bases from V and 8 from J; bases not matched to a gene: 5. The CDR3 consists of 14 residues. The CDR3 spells CASSLGGQGFGYTF. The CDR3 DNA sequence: TGCGCCAGCAGCTTGGGCGGACAGGGGTTCGGCTACACCTTC.

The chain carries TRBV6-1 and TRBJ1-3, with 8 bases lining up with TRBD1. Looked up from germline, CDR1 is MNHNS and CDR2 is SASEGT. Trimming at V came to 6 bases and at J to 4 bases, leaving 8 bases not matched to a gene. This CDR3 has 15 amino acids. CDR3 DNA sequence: TGTGCCAGCAGAGAGACAGGGGATGGAGGAAACACCATATATTTT. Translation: CASRETGDGGNTIYF.

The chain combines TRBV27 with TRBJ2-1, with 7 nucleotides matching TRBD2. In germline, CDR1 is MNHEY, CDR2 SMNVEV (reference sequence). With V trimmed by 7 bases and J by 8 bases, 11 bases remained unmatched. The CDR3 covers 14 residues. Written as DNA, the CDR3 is TGTGCCAGCAACAAGGCAGGGAGGGTCGATGAGCAGTTCTTC. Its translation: CASNKAGRVDEQFF.

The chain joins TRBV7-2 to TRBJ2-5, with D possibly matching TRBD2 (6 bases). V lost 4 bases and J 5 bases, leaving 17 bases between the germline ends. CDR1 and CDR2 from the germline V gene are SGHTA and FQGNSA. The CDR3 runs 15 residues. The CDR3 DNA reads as TGTGCCAGCAGCTCCATTGTGGGGAGGATGGAGACCCAGTACTTC. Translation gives CASSSIVGRMETQYF.

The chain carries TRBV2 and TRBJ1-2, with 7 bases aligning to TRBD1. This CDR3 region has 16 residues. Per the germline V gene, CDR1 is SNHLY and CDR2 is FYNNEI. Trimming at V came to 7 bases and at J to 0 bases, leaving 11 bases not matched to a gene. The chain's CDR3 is CASTWGGQSSNYGYTF. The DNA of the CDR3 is TGTGCCAGCACCTGGGGGGGACAGAGTTCTAACTATGGCTACACCTTC.

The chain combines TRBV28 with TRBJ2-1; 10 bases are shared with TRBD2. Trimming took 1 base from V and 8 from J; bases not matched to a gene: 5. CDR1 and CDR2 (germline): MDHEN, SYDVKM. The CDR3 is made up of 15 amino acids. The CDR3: CASSLSSSGSYEQFF. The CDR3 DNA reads TGTGCCAGCAGTTTATCTTCTAGCGGGAGCTATGAGCAGTTCTTC.

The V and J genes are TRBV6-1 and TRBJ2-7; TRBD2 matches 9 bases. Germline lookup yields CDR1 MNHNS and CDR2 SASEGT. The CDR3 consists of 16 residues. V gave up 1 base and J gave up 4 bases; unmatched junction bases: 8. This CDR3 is CASSEGAGGIAYEQYF. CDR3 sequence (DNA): TGTGCCAGCAGTGAAGGGGCGGGAGGGATTGCGTACGAGCAGTACTTC.

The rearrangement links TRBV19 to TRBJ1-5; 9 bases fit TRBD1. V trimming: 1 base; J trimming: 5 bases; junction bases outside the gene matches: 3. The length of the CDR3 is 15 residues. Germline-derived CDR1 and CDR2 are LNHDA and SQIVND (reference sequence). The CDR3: CASSIGTGGYQPQHF. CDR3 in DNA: TGTGCCAGTAGTATAGGAACAGGGGGCTATCAGCCCCAGCATTTT.

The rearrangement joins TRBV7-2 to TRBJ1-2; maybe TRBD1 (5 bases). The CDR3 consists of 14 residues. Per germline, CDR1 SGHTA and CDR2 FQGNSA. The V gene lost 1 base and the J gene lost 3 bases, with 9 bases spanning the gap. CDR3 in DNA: TGTGCCAGCAGCTTAGGAGGGACGGACTATGGCTACACCTTC. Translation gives CASSLGGTDYGYTF.

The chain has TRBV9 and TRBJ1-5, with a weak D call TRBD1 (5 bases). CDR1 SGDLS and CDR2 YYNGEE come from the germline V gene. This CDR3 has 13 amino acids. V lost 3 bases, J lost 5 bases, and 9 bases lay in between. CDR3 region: CASSGGADQPQHF. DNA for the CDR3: TGTGCCAGCAGCGGAGGGGCTGATCAGCCCCAGCATTTT.

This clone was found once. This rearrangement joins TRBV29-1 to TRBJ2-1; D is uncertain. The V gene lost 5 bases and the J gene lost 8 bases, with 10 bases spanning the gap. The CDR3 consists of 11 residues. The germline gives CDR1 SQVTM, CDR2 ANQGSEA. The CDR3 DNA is TGCAGCGTTCTTTTTAGGTATGAGCAGTTCTTC. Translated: CSVLFRYEQFF.

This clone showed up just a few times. This CDR3 is CASSLAGGGTEAFF. The CDR3 bases are TGTGCCAGCAGCTTAGCTGGGGGTGGGACTGAAGCTTTCTTT. The chain couples TRBV11-2 to TRBJ1-1; tentative D call: TRBD1 (5 bases). Per the germline V gene, CDR1 is SGHAT and CDR2 is FQNNGV. V lost 1 base to trimming and J lost 5 bases, with 11 bases between them. This CDR3 is built from 14 residues.

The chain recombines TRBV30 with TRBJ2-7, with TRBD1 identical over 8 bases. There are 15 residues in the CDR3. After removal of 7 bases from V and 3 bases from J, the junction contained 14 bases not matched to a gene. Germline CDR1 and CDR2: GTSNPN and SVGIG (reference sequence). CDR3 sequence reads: CAFLKQGEASYEQYF. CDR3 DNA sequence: TGTGCCTTCCTAAAACAGGGGGAGGCGAGCTACGAGCAGTACTTC.

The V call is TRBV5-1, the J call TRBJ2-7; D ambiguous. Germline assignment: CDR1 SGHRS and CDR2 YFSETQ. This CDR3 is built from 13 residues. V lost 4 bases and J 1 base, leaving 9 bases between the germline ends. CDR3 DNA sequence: TGCGCCAGCAGCCGCTTCGGTTCCTACGAGCAGTACTTC. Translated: CASSRFGSYEQYF.

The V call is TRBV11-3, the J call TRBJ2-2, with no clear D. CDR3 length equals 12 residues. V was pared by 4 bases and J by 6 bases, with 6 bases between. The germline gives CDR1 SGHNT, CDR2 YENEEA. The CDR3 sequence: CASSWSPGELFF. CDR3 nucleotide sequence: TGTGCCAGCAGCTGGAGCCCCGGGGAGCTGTTTTTT.

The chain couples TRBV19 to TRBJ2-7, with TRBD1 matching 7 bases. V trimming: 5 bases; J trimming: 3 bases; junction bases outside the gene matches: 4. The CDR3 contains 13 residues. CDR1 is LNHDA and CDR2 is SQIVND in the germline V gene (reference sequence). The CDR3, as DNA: TGTGCCAGTAGTTCGGGACAGATCTACGAGCAGTACTTC. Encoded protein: CASSSGQIYEQYF.